The source of this T cell receptor (beta chain) is a study of T-cell memory formation after mild COVID-19. J lost 4 bases, V lost 7 bases, and 9 bases had no gene match. The CDR3 is 14 amino acids. Germline V gene sequence: CDR1 SNHLY, CDR2 FYNNEI. This clonotype has just a few counts. A single record per CDR3 protein comes from TCRdb applying MiXCR to the 5' RACE reads. The table shows about 170,000 distinct CDR3 sequences, with 10% to 15% occurring only once. Source material: PBMCs or a T cell subset sorted from them (not recorded which). The chain combines TRBV2 with TRBJ1-1; 7 bases align to TRBD1. This TCR derives from a man between 18 and 35 years old who had mild COVID-19 (a few samples of this study predate the infection). Cell type and time point are not known. The CDR3 nucleotides read TGTGCCAGCAAGGTGGGGACAGTGGGCACTGAAGCTTTCTTT. Residues: CASKVGTVGTEAFF.